The rows below give T cell receptor beta chains drawn from one sample of a study of T cell repertoires in cytomegalovirus infection. TCRdb called the reads again in MiXCR, with one record for every CDR3 protein. The sample lists under 250,000 distinct CDR3 sequences; about 12% were seen once. The source material was PBMCs. The receptors come from a human donor in good health (CMV status not recorded). Some clones in this sample may be carry-over from other donors' samples. The CDR3 runs from the conserved cysteine through the conserved F or W. The order of the fields is J gene, V gene, clone size, D gene, CDR3 DNA, CDR3 protein. D genes are given only for firm matches. Some rows have no size entry. The others give once, few or many, or a class for an expanded clone.

J gene: TRBJ2-7
V gene: TRBV6-2/TRBV6-3
clone size: many
D gene: -
CDR3 DNA: TGTGCCAGCAGGGACTTACTCTACGAGCAGTACTTC
CDR3 protein: CASRDLLYEQYF

J gene: TRBJ1-2
V gene: TRBV6-8
clone size: few
D gene: TRBD1
CDR3 DNA: TGTGCCAGCAGTTACGCGGGACAGGGGGCGCAAGGCTACACCTTC
CDR3 protein: CASSYAGQGAQGYTF

J gene: TRBJ1-5
V gene: TRBV7-2
clone size: many
D gene: -
CDR3 DNA: TGTGCCAGCAGCAGCCAGGGTAGCAGCAATCAGCCCCAGCATTTT
CDR3 protein: CASSSQGSSNQPQHF

J gene: TRBJ1-2
V gene: TRBV7-2
clone size: many
D gene: TRBD1
CDR3 DNA: TGTGCCAGCAGCTTAGGAGAGGGGGCAGGCTATGGCTACACCTTC
CDR3 protein: CASSLGEGAGYGYTF

J gene: TRBJ1-5
V gene: TRBV7-8
clone size: many
D gene: -
CDR3 DNA: TGTGCCAGCAGCTTAGGGGACACGGCCGATAGCAATCAGCCCCAGCATTTT
CDR3 protein: CASSLGDTADSNQPQHF

J gene: TRBJ1-1
V gene: TRBV11-3
clone size: -
D gene: -
CDR3 DNA: TGTGCCAGCAGCTTTAGGGGCATCAAGGAGGCCGAAGCTTTCTTT
CDR3 protein: CASSFRGIKEAEAFF

J gene: TRBJ2-6
V gene: TRBV18
clone size: few
D gene: -
CDR3 DNA: TGTGCCAGCTCACCAGAGTCTGCGGGAAGGGGGAGAGGCTCTGGGGCCAACGTCCTGACTTTC
CDR3 protein: CASSPESAGRGRGSGANVLTF

J gene: TRBJ2-7
V gene: TRBV11-2
clone size: few
D gene: -
CDR3 DNA: TGTGCCAGCAGCTTAGCAGGGACAGAGCAGTACTTC
CDR3 protein: CASSLAGTEQYF

J gene: TRBJ2-7
V gene: TRBV7-2
clone size: many
D gene: TRBD2
CDR3 DNA: TGTGCCAGCAGCTTTGCAGCGGGAGGGCCGAATGACGAGCAGTACTTC
CDR3 protein: CASSFAAGGPNDEQYF

J gene: TRBJ2-2
V gene: TRBV12-3/TRBV12-4
clone size: many
D gene: -
CDR3 DNA: TGTGCCAGCAATATAGACAGCTACACCGGGGAGCTGTTTTTT
CDR3 protein: CASNIDSYTGELFF

J gene: TRBJ2-1
V gene: TRBV11-2
clone size: -
D gene: -
CDR3 DNA: TGTGCCAGCAGCGGGGGGCTCGGGGGTGGTGAGCAGTTCTTC
CDR3 protein: CASSGGLGGGEQFF

J gene: TRBJ1-2
V gene: TRBV29-1
clone size: -
D gene: TRBD1
CDR3 DNA: TGCAGCGTTGTACAGGGGTATGGCTACACCTTC
CDR3 protein: CSVVQGYGYTF

J gene: TRBJ1-1
V gene: TRBV29-1
clone size: -
D gene: -
CDR3 DNA: TGCAGCGTTGCAGGGACGGTGAACACTGAAGCTTTCTTT
CDR3 protein: CSVAGTVNTEAFF

J gene: TRBJ2-1
V gene: TRBV6-1
clone size: few
D gene: TRBD2
CDR3 DNA: TGTGCCAGCAGTCCCCAGCGGGAGGTCCCCTACAATGAGCAGTTCTTC
CDR3 protein: CASSPQREVPYNEQFF

J gene: TRBJ1-2
V gene: TRBV6-1
clone size: -
D gene: TRBD1
CDR3 DNA: TGTGCCAGCAGATCCGTTCGGGACAGGGCAAACTATGGCTACACCTTC
CDR3 protein: CASRSVRDRANYGYTF

J gene: TRBJ2-1
V gene: TRBV28
clone size: many
D gene: TRBD2
CDR3 DNA: TGTGCCAGCAGTTTAGCGGGCGGGAGTGGCTACAATGAGCAGTTCTTC
CDR3 protein: CASSLAGGSGYNEQFF

J gene: TRBJ2-7
V gene: TRBV28
clone size: few
D gene: TRBD1
CDR3 DNA: TGTGCCAGCAGTCCAGGGGGCACCTACGAGCAGTACTTC
CDR3 protein: CASSPGGTYEQYF

J gene: TRBJ2-5
V gene: TRBV7-2
clone size: many
D gene: -
CDR3 DNA: TGTGCCAGCAGCTTAGAACTCCCCCAAGAGACCCAGTACTTC
CDR3 protein: CASSLELPQETQYF

J gene: TRBJ1-5
V gene: TRBV25-1
clone size: -
D gene: -
CDR3 DNA: TGTGCCAGCTCTGGGGCAGGGGAATATCAGCCCCAGCATTTT
CDR3 protein: CASSGAGEYQPQHF

J gene: TRBJ1-6
V gene: TRBV7-2
clone size: many
D gene: -
CDR3 DNA: TGTGCCAGCAGCCGGACGGGTGTAGATTCACCCCTCCACTTT
CDR3 protein: CASSRTGVDSPLHF

J gene: TRBJ1-2
V gene: TRBV4-1
clone size: few
D gene: -
CDR3 DNA: TGCGCCAGCAGCCAAGGAGAAAGGCAGGCTCCGGGAGGCTACACCTTC
CDR3 protein: CASSQGERQAPGGYTF

J gene: TRBJ2-1
V gene: TRBV5-6
clone size: many
D gene: -
CDR3 DNA: TGTGCCAGCAGCCCACCCGACACGTCAGGAGAGCAGTTCTTC
CDR3 protein: CASSPPDTSGEQFF

J gene: TRBJ2-2
V gene: TRBV10-3
clone size: -
D gene: TRBD2
CDR3 DNA: TGTGCCATCAGCCTGTCTAGCGGGGAAAAATCCGGGGAGCTGTTTTTT
CDR3 protein: CAISLSSGEKSGELFF

J gene: TRBJ2-1
V gene: TRBV20-1
clone size: few
D gene: -
CDR3 DNA: TGCAGTGCTTACGGACAGGGAGGGAATGAGCAGTTCTTC
CDR3 protein: CSAYGQGGNEQFF

J gene: TRBJ2-1
V gene: TRBV6-2/TRBV6-3
clone size: many
D gene: -
CDR3 DNA: TGTGCCAGCAGTTTTCCGGGTCAAGGGCAATTCTTC
CDR3 protein: CASSFPGQGQFF

J gene: TRBJ2-7
V gene: TRBV7-2
clone size: many
D gene: TRBD1
CDR3 DNA: TGTGCCAGCAGCTCTATTCGGGGAGACAGGGTCTTCTACGAGCAGTACTTC
CDR3 protein: CASSSIRGDRVFYEQYF

J gene: TRBJ2-7
V gene: TRBV15
clone size: -
D gene: -
CDR3 DNA: TGTGCCACCAGCAGAGCCAGGGGAGGGCCTGTCTACGAGCAGTACTTC
CDR3 protein: CATSRARGGPVYEQYF

J gene: TRBJ1-4
V gene: TRBV7-9
clone size: many
D gene: -
CDR3 DNA: TGTGCCAGCAGCCGGGGGAATGAAAAACTGTTTTTT
CDR3 protein: CASSRGNEKLFF

J gene: TRBJ2-3
V gene: TRBV29-1
clone size: few
D gene: TRBD1
CDR3 DNA: TGCAGCGGGCAAACCGGGACAGGCACAGATACGCAGTATTTT
CDR3 protein: CSGQTGTGTDTQYF

J gene: TRBJ1-2
V gene: TRBV19
clone size: many
D gene: -
CDR3 DNA: TGTGCCAGTAGTTTAGCGGCCGGGGGCTACACCTTC
CDR3 protein: CASSLAAGGYTF

J gene: TRBJ1-5
V gene: TRBV19
clone size: -
D gene: -
CDR3 DNA: TGTGCCAGTAGATCCGGGGGGTGGCAGCCCCAGCATTTT
CDR3 protein: CASRSGGWQPQHF

J gene: TRBJ1-1
V gene: TRBV19
clone size: -
D gene: TRBD1
CDR3 DNA: TGTGCCAGTAGTCGTCTACAGGGGTTTGGAAACACTGAAGCTTTCTTT
CDR3 protein: CASSRLQGFGNTEAFF

J gene: TRBJ2-3
V gene: TRBV20-1
clone size: -
D gene: -
CDR3 DNA: TGCAGTGCTAGACCTTATGCGCCCCGCCGAGGAGTTGCAGATACGCAGTATTTT
CDR3 protein: CSARPYAPRRGVADTQYF

J gene: TRBJ2-1
V gene: TRBV7-3
clone size: -
D gene: -
CDR3 DNA: TGTGCCAGCAGCTCCTCCGGGATGTCGAATGAGCAGTTCTTC
CDR3 protein: CASSSSGMSNEQFF

J gene: TRBJ2-1
V gene: TRBV7-2
clone size: many
D gene: -
CDR3 DNA: TGTGCCAGCAGCTTTCCGGGGCTTGAGCAGTTCTTC
CDR3 protein: CASSFPGLEQFF

J gene: TRBJ2-1
V gene: TRBV6-5
clone size: -
D gene: TRBD2
CDR3 DNA: TGTGCCAGCAGGGGACTAGCGGGAGCTGGTGAGCAGTTCTTC
CDR3 protein: CASRGLAGAGEQFF

J gene: TRBJ1-1
V gene: TRBV19
clone size: few
D gene: -
CDR3 DNA: TGTGCCAGTAAACGCCAGGACCTACTAACTGAAGCTTTCTTT
CDR3 protein: CASKRQDLLTEAFF

J gene: TRBJ2-7
V gene: TRBV7-8
clone size: many
D gene: TRBD2
CDR3 DNA: TGTGCCAGCAGCCGCGGACTAGCGGCCTACGAGCAGTACTTC
CDR3 protein: CASSRGLAAYEQYF

J gene: TRBJ2-3
V gene: TRBV9
clone size: -
D gene: TRBD2
CDR3 DNA: TGTGCCAGCAGCGTAGGAGGCGGGGGGGCCCAAGATACGCAGTATTTT
CDR3 protein: CASSVGGGGAQDTQYF

J gene: TRBJ2-3
V gene: TRBV19
clone size: -
D gene: -
CDR3 DNA: TGTGCCACCCTGGGGAACACCAGGGGCACAGATACGCAGTATTTT
CDR3 protein: CATLGNTRGTDTQYF